The 10 T cell receptor beta chains given below trace back to one sample, sequenced in a study of blood T cell repertoires in acute mononucleosis. Study results and limitations: GLC-BM selection appeared to involve both TCR alpha and beta chains.

Time point described: acute infectious mononucleosis, at clinical presentation within 2 weeks of symptom onset (visit 1). The data were produced by immunoSEQ multiplex PCR, yet TCRdb's version contains in-frame clones alone and is incomplete. The profile shows over 2,000 clones, 68% of them singletons. The sample was EBV GLC epitope tetramer+ CD8+ T cells sorted from PBMCs, taken during acute infectious mononucleosis. Described subset: CD8 T cells binding tetramer with EBV BMLF1 280-288 peptide (GLC-BM). The receptors shown here come from a woman aged 18-29 years with infectious mononucleosis caused by EBV.

This clone qualifies as medium-sized. The rearrangement uses TRBV2 and TRBJ2-7, with D tentatively TRBD1 or TRBD2 (5 bases each). V was clipped by 5 bases and J by 6 bases, with 20 bases between them. This CDR3 is built from 15 residues. CDR1 and CDR2 from the germline V gene are SNHLY and FYNNEI. The CDR3 sequence is CASSLGDVSPGEQYF. In DNA, the CDR3 is TGTGCCAGCAGTTTGGGGGACGTTTCCCCTGGCGAGCAGTACTTC. Variable domain in full (rest from reference TRBV2 and TRBJ2-7): EPEVTQTPSHQVTQMGQEVILRCVPISNHLYFYWYRQILGQKVEFLVSFYNNEISEKSEIFDDQFSVERPDGSNFTLKIRSTKLEDSAMYFCASSLGDVSPGEQYFGPGTRLTVT.

By sample share, this clone is large. The CDR3 DNA reads TGTGCCAGCAGCGTAACCGGAGGGGATGAGCAGTTCTTC. As protein: CASSVTGGDEQFF. The rearrangement uses TRBV9 and TRBJ2-1; D possibly corresponds to TRBD2 (6 bases). The CDR3 runs 13 residues. V lost 1 base to trimming and J lost 8 bases, with 10 bases between them. From germline, CDR1 is SGDLS and CDR2 YYNGEE.

V and J are TRBV29-1 and TRBJ1-4; D uncertain. CDR1 SQVTM and CDR2 ANQGSEA come from the germline V gene. Trimming pared 4 bases from V and 9 bases from J, leaving 15 bases between. This CDR3 has 13 residues. CDR3 protein: CSVGSFPTKKLFF. The CDR3 bases are TGCAGCGTTGGGAGTTTTCCAACTAAAAAACTGTTTTTT. The full variable domain, rest sourced from reference TRBV29-1 and TRBJ1-4, is SAVISQKPSRDICQRGTSLTIQCQVDSQVTMMFWYRQQPGQSLTLIATANQGSEATYESGFVIDKFPISRPNLTFSTLTVSNMSPEDSSIYLCSVGSFPTKKLFFGSGTQLSVL.

As to this clone: A read error is the likely source, as a far larger clone sits one nucleotide away. This chain links TRBV6-1 with TRBJ2-7; D gene ambiguous. The V end was cut by 3 bases, the J end by 3 bases, with 12 bases between. The CDR3 runs to 14 residues. In germline, CDR1 is MNHNS, CDR2 SASEGT. Written as DNA, the CDR3 is TGTGCCAGCAGTGATGACCGAAGCGACTACGAGCAGTACTTC. Its protein product is CASSDDRSDYEQYF.

The chain joins TRBV6-5 to TRBJ2-2; D call uncertain. V was trimmed by 7 bases and J by 7 bases, leaving 13 bases between them. Per the germline V gene, CDR1 is MNHEY and CDR2 is SVGAGI. The length of the CDR3 is 13 residues. The CDR3 sequence is CASINFLGGELFF. In DNA form, the CDR3 reads TGTGCCAGCATCAACTTTTTAGGCGGGGAGCTGTTTTTT.

As concerns this clone: Given a far larger clone just one base away, this is likely a sequencing read error. The identical CDR3 is also encoded by other nucleotide sequences in the sample. V and J are TRBV7-2 and TRBJ1-4, with 7 bases identical to TRBD1. The length of the CDR3 is 15 residues. After removal of 5 bases from V and 1 base from J, the junction contained 4 bases not matched to a gene. Germline values: CDR1 SGHTA, CDR2 FQGNSA. The CDR3 loop reads CASSHRQGTNEKLFF. The CDR3 DNA reads TGTGCCAGCAGCCACCGACAGGGAACTAATGAAAAACTGTTTTTT.

This clone was counted once. This likely stems from a read error, as it lies one base from a far larger clone. The chain is built from TRBV14 and TRBJ2-5; D gene ambiguous. This CDR3 region has 12 residues. Trimming stripped 5 bases from V and 1 base from J, with 5 bases between. In germline, CDR1 is SGHDN, CDR2 FVKESK. The CDR3 protein is CASSGSQETQYF. CDR3 bases: TGTGCCAGCAGCGGGTCCCAAGAGACCCAGTACTTC.

This chain links TRBV11-2 with TRBJ2-7; no reliable D call. The germline gives CDR1 SGHAT, CDR2 FQNNGV. The CDR3 sequence is 14 residues long. V lost 7 bases to trimming and J lost 0 bases, with 13 bases between them. The CDR3 protein is CASTHRGYSYEQYF. Here the CDR3 DNA reads TGTGCCAGCACCCATCGAGGTTACTCCTACGAGCAGTACTTC.

This clone was detected ten times or more. The genes are TRBV2 and TRBJ2-2, with D unresolved. This CDR3 comprises 15 residues. Germline values: CDR1 SNHLY, CDR2 FYNNEI. Trimming removed 5 bases at V and 6 bases at J, with 16 bases between. The CDR3 bases are TGTGCCAGCAGTTCTGGACGGGTCTCACCCGGGGAGCTGTTTTTT. This translates into CASSSGRVSPGELFF.

This rearrangement joins TRBV14 to TRBJ2-1; the D gene is possibly TRBD2 (5 bases). Trimming pared 1 base from V and 6 bases from J, leaving 7 bases between. Germline CDR1 and CDR2: SGHDN and FVKESK. The CDR3 runs 13 residues. CDR3 protein: CASSQALGNEQFF. The CDR3 DNA reads as TGTGCCAGCAGCCAAGCACTAGGCAATGAGCAGTTCTTC.